This T cell receptor (beta chain) came from a study of technical replicates of blood from a few donors (dated by TCRdb to about 2017). Library creation used the immunoSEQ multiplex PCR assay. TCRdb provides this immuneACCESS table in a form limited to in-frame rearrangements. Some clones are lacking; in checked studies, under half of them reflect an unresolved V gene, and why the rest are absent is not known. Recorded for this sample are 80,000 to 95,000 clones; about 94% of them occurred a single time. 0.26% of the sample is in the top ten clones. About this clone itself: Its target antigen remains unknown. No base qualities exist here, and no much larger clone lies one base off it.

For CDR1 and CDR2, the germline V gene lists SGHAT and FQNNGV. From the cysteine up to the phenylalanine, the CDR3 has a length of 13 residues. Only the CDR3 portion is preserved as DNA: 39 bases, with reading frame beginning at the first base. Cut back by 2 bases and 9 bases, the V and J ends lie 11 bases apart. The source is a human donor in good health. The source material was T cells isolated from PBMCs. The rearrangement combines TRBV11-2 with TRBJ2-1, with TRBD2 as a weak D call on 5 bases. The CDR3 loop reads CASSLIRAGEQFF. Here is the DNA: TGTGCCAGCAGCTTAATCCGGGCGGGTGAGCAGTTCTTC.